This TCR beta chain derives from a study of tumor T cells in aggressive B-cell lymphoma. The CDR3 loop spans 15 amino acids. V was cut by 3 bases and J by 5 bases, with 14 bases left in between. The germline CDR1 and CDR2 sequences are SEHNR and FQNEAQ (reference sequence). Produced via immunoSEQ multiplex PCR; TCRdb's table is partial and in-frame only. Of around 4,000 clones detected, roughly four fifths appear once; the ten largest clones hold around 52%. The chain links TRBV7-9 to TRBJ2-1, with D perhaps TRBD1 (5 bases). The sample was tumor tissue. This TCR derives from an adult with diffuse large B cell lymphoma. The CDR3 region is CASSFIRGWDNEQFF. DNA of the CDR3: TGTGCCAGCAGCTTCATAAGGGGCTGGGACAATGAGCAGTTCTTC.